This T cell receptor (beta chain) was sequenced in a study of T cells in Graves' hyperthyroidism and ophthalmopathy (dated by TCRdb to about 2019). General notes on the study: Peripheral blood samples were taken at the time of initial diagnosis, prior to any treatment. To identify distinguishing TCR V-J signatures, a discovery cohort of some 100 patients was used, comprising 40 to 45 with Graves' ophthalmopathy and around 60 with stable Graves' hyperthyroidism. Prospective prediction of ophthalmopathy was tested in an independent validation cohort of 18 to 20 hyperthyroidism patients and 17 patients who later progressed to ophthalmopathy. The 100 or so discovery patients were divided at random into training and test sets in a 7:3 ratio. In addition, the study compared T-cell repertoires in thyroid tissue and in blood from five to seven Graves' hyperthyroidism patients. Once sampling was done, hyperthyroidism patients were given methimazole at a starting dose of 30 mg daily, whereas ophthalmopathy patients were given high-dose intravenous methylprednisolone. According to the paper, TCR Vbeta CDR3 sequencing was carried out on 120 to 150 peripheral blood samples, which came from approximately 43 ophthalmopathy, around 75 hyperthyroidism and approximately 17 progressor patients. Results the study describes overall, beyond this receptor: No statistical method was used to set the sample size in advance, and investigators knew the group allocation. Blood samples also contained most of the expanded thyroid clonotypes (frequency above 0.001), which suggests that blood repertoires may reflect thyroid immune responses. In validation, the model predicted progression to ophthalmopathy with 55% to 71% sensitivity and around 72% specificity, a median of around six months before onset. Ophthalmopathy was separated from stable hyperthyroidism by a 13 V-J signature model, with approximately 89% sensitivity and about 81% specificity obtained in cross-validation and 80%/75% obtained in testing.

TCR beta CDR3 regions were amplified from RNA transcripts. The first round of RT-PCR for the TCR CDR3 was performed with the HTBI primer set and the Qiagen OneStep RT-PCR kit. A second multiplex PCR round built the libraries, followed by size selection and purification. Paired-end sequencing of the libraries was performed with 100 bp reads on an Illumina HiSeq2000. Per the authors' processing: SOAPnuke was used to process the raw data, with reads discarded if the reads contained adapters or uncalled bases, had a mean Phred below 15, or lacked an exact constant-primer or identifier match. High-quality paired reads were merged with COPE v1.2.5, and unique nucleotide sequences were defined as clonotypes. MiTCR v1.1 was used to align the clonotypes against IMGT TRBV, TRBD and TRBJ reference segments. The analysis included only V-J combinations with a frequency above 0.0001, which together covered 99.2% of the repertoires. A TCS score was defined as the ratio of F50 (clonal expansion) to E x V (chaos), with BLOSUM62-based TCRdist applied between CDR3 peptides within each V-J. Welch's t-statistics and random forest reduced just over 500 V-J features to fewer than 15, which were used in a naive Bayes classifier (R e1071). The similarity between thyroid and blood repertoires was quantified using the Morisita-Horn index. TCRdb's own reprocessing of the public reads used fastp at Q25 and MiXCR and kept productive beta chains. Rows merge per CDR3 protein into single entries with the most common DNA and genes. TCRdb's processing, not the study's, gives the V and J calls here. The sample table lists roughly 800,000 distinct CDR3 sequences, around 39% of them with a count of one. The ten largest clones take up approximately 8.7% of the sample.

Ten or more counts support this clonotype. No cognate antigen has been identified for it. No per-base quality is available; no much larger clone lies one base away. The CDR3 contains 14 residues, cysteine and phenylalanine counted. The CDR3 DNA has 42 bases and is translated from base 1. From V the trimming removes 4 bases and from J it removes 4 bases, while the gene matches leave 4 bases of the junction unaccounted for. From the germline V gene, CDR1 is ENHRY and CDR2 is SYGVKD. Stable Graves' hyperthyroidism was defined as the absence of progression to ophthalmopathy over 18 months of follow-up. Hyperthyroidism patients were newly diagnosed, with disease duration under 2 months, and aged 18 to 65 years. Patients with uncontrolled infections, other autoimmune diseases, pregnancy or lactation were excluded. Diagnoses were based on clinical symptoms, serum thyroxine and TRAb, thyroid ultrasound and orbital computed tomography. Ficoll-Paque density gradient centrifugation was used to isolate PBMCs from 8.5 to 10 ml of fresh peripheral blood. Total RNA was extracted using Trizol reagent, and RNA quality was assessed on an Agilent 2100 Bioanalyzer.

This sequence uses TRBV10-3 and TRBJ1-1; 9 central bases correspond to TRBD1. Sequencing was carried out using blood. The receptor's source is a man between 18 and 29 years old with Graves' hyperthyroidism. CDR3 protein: CAISGQGDGTEAFF. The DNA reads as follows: TGTGCCATCAGTGGACAGGGGGATGGCACTGAAGCTTTCTTT.